Sequencing of this T cell receptor (beta chain) was carried out in a study of shared clonotypes between healthy human individuals. General study results and limits: Only a few donors were included, so the genetic and exposure-history diversity represented was limited.

As regards this clone: Its antigen is as yet unknown.

Germline CDR1 and CDR2: SNHLY and FYNNEI. Between the trimmed V and J ends, which lost 0 bases and 3 bases, there was a span of 11 bases. The CDR3 loop spans 15 amino acids. Positive CCR7 selection of CD45RO-negative cells yielded the naive CD8 cells, and terminally differentiated effector memory CD45RA+ cells were excluded. Assay execution proceeded at the deep level. Produced via immunoSEQ multiplex PCR; TCRdb's table is partial and in-frame only. This sample has millions of clones, with about 95% found just once. Sequenced material: naive CD8+ T cells sorted from blood. The V and J genes are TRBV2 and TRBJ1-2; D is unresolved. This sequence was found in a man younger than 30 in good health. CDR3: CASSEAVDNHYGYTF. The CDR3 bases are TGTGCCAGCAGTGAAGCGGTAGACAACCACTATGGCTACACCTTC.